Each of the 9 T cell receptor beta chains below was sequenced from the same sample in a study of T cell repertoires in cytomegalovirus infection. For these TCRs, the target antigens are not known. In TCRdb, the reads were re-called with MiXCR into one record per CDR3 protein. The repertoire holds about 47,000 distinct CDR3 sequences, about 20% seen once, with roughly 78% in the top ten. Material: CD8+ T cells from cultured PBMCs, obtained from culture after CMV antigen stimulation. The receptors derive from a human donor in good health (CMV status not recorded). Some clones in this sample may be carry-over from other donors' samples.

The chain has TRBV11-2 and TRBJ2-3; 9 bases are a match to TRBD1. Per the germline V gene, CDR1 is SGHAT and CDR2 is FQNNGV. The CDR3 is made up of 17 amino acids. The V segment lost 5 bases and the J segment 6 bases; nucleotides outside the gene matches: 15. This CDR3 is CASSLSEGDRESDTQYF. In nucleotides, the CDR3 is TGTGCCAGCAGCCTCTCTGAGGGGGACAGGGAGAGTGATACGCAGTATTTT.

The chain carries TRBV9 and TRBJ2-7; TRBD2 might be the D (6 bases). The CDR3 is made up of 16 amino acids. Germline values: CDR1 SGDLS, CDR2 YYNGEE. Deletions cut 5 bases from V and 0 bases from J, with 18 bases between. The CDR3 coding sequence is TGTGCCAGCAGTTCAAATCGGGAGTGGAGCTCCTACGAGCAGTACTTC. Translated: CASSSNREWSSYEQYF.

This clonotype was observed a handful of times. Lacking the conserved final phenylalanine or tryptophan, this CDR3 likely reflects a read error. The chain joins TRBV5-4 to TRBJ2-3; 11 nucleotides align to TRBD2. This CDR3 is 19 amino acids long. Per germline, CDR1 SGHNT and CDR2 YYREEE (reference sequence). V lost 3 bases to trimming and J lost 4 bases; unmatched junction nucleotides: 16. This CDR3 is CASSSPGGLAGGLADTQYI. The CDR3 DNA sequence: TGTGCCAGCAGCTCCCCCGGGGGGCTAGCGGGGGGCCTCGCAGATACGCAGTATATT.

This clonotype was detected a few times. The rearrangement links TRBV27 to TRBJ1-2; D possibly corresponds to TRBD1 (5 bases). The CDR3 extends over 14 amino acids. In germline, CDR1 is MNHEY, CDR2 SMNVEV (reference sequence). The germline V and J ends were trimmed by 0 bases and 4 bases, with 9 bases remaining between them. The CDR3 nucleotides are TGTGCCAGCAGTTTATCATCCGGGGGCTATGGCTACACCTTC. Translating gives CASSLSSGGYGYTF.

Written as DNA, the CDR3 is TGTGCCAGCAGCTGGGGGGGGGCTCCAAAAGATACGCAGTATTTT. This gives the protein CASSWGGAPKDTQYF. This chain joins TRBV7-9 and TRBJ2-3; a possible D gene is TRBD2 (7 bases). The germline gives CDR1 SEHNR, CDR2 FQNEAQ (reference sequence). The V gene lost 4 bases and the J gene lost 5 bases, with 16 bases spanning the gap. The CDR3 is 15 residues long.

The chain uses TRBV4-1 and TRBJ2-7; either TRBD1 or TRBD2 may supply D (5 bases each). Germline V gene sequence: CDR1 MGHRA, CDR2 YSYEKL. This CDR3 contains 14 residues. V shed 4 bases and J shed 7 bases, with 17 bases lying between them. The DNA for the CDR3 is TGCGCCAGCAGCCCGCCGGGGCGCCAAGGGGAGCAGTACTTC. It encodes CASSPPGRQGEQYF.

This chain links TRBV9 with TRBJ1-1; D may be TRBD1 (5 bases). Germline CDR1 and CDR2: SGDLS and YYNGEE. Trimming removed 4 bases at V and 2 bases at J, with 24 bases between. The length of the CDR3 is 18 residues. CDR3 DNA sequence: TGTGCCAGCAGCTTAATACCCGGGACCGGGGACGAAAACACTGAAGCTTTCTTT. The encoded protein is CASSLIPGTGDENTEAFF.

This clonotype was seen a few times. This rearrangement joins TRBV20-1 to TRBJ1-1; D is possibly TRBD1 (6 bases). CDR1 DFQATT and CDR2 SNEGSKA come from the germline V gene (reference sequence). This CDR3 has 14 residues. V lost 3 bases and J lost 4, with 15 bases in between. The CDR3 here is CSARGDTLVTEAFF. The CDR3 region has the DNA TGCAGTGCTAGGGGGGACACCCTGGTCACTGAAGCTTTCTTT.

The V and J genes are TRBV6-2 or TRBV6-3 and TRBJ2-5; D ambiguous. CDR1 MNHEY and CDR2 SVGEGT come from the germline V gene. V gave up 7 bases and J gave up 1 base, with 19 bases separating them. CDR3 length: 16 amino acids. The CDR3, as DNA: TGTGCCAGCAAATTAGGCAGTCTGGACCGCCAAGAGACCCAGTACTTC. Amino acids: CASKLGSLDRQETQYF.